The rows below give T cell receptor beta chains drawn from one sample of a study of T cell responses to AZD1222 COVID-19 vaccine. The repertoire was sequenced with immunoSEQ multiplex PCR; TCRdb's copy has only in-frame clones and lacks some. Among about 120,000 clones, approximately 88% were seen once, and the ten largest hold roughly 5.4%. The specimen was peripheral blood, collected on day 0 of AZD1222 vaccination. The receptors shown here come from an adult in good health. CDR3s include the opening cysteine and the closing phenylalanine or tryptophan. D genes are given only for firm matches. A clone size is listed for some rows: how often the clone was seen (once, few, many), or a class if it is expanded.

TGCAGCGTTGAAGGTGCGAGGAATGAGCAGTTCTTC,CSVEGARNEQFF,TRBV29-1,TRBJ2-1,NA,NA
TGCGCCAGCAGCCCGGACAATTTGGCGACTGAAGCTTTCTTT,CASSPDNLATEAFF,TRBV5-1,TRBJ1-1,few,NA
TGTGCCAGCAGCTCCTACAGGGGATACCATGAGCAGTTCTTC,CASSSYRGYHEQFF,TRBV7-2,TRBJ2-1,NA,TRBD1
TGTGCCAGCAGCTTGAAGGGGCTAGAGACCCAGTACTTC,CASSLKGLETQYF,TRBV5-4,TRBJ2-5,NA,NA
TGTGCCAGCAGTAACAGGGCGTCTAATGAAAAACTGTTTTTT,CASSNRASNEKLFF,TRBV6-6,TRBJ1-4,NA,NA
TGCGCCAGCAGCCAGGGGGTGGGGGGGTTTTTAGCAACTAATGAAAAACTGTTTTTT,CASSQGVGGFLATNEKLFF,TRBV4-1,TRBJ1-4,NA,NA
TGTGCCAGCTCTCCAGGACAGGGATACGCCGGGGAGCTGTTTTTT,CASSPGQGYAGELFF,TRBV18,TRBJ2-2,NA,TRBD1
TGCGCCAGCGAGAAGGGGACCGGGGCTGAAGCTTTCTTT,CASEKGTGAEAFF,TRBV4-1,TRBJ1-1,NA,NA
TGTGCCAGCAGCTTAGCCGGGACAGGGAACACTGAAGCTTTCTTT,CASSLAGTGNTEAFF,TRBV5-6,TRBJ1-1,NA,TRBD1
TGTGCCAGCATCCAGCAAGGTCGGTACACTGAAGCTTTCTTT,CASIQQGRYTEAFF,TRBV6-6,TRBJ1-1,NA,NA
TGTGCCAGCAGCCTAACAGGGTACGAAAGTGGAAACACCATATATTTT,CASSLTGYESGNTIYF,TRBV9,TRBJ1-3,NA,NA
TGTGCCAGCAGCTTAGGTGGCAAATCACCCCTCCACTTT,CASSLGGKSPLHF,TRBV7-3,TRBJ1-6,NA,NA
TGCAGTGCTGCCTACAGGGAAGCTTTCTTT,CSAAYREAFF,TRBV20-1,TRBJ1-1,NA,NA
TGTGCCAGCAGCTTAGGAGAGTGGGCCAGAGGGAATGAGCAGTTCTTC,CASSLGEWARGNEQFF,TRBV11-3,TRBJ2-1,NA,NA
TGTGCCAGCTCACCAGAAACTAATTCACCCCTCCACTTT,CASSPETNSPLHF,TRBV18,TRBJ1-6,NA,NA
TGTGCCAGCAGCCCGGGAGGGGGGGATAGAGGGCAGTTCTTC,CASSPGGGDRGQFF,TRBV5-6,TRBJ2-1,NA,TRBD2
TGTGCCAGCAGATACCCGGGGCTGTATAAGCAGTTCTTC,CASRYPGLYKQFF,TRBV6-5,TRBJ2-1,NA,NA
TGTGCCAGCAGTGAAACGTTGGGGGGCTCCTACGAGCAGTACTTC,CASSETLGGSYEQYF,TRBV2,TRBJ2-7,NA,NA
TGTGCCAGCAGCTATGGACAGCCCGGGGGAGGCTACACCTTC,CASSYGQPGGGYTF,TRBV7-2,TRBJ1-2,NA,NA
TGTGCCAGCAGCACCGGAGGAGATTATGGCTACACCTTC,CASSTGGDYGYTF,TRBV11-2,TRBJ1-2,NA,NA
TGTGCCAGCTCACCAAGGCAGGGGGCTAATCAGCCCCAGCATTTT,CASSPRQGANQPQHF,TRBV18,TRBJ1-5,NA,TRBD1
TGTGCCAGCAGCTTCGCGGGACAGGGGGCGAACGAGCAGTACTTC,CASSFAGQGANEQYF,TRBV11-3,TRBJ2-7,NA,TRBD1
TGTGCCAGCAGTTTGCGGAGTTCCATAGGCGGTCAGCCCCAGCATTTT,CASSLRSSIGGQPQHF,TRBV6-2/TRBV6-3,TRBJ1-5,NA,NA
TGTGCCAGTAGTATAGGGAATCAGCCCCAGCATTTT,CASSIGNQPQHF,TRBV19,TRBJ1-5,NA,NA
TGCAGCGTTCGGCGGGGTGGAGCAGATACGCAGTATTTT,CSVRRGGADTQYF,TRBV29-1,TRBJ2-3,once,NA
TGCGCCAGCAGCACTCGACAGAATGAAAAACTGTTTTTT,CASSTRQNEKLFF,TRBV5-1,TRBJ1-4,once,NA
TGTGCCAGCAGCTCGGACAGTGCTAATGAAAAACTGTTTTTT,CASSSDSANEKLFF,TRBV7-2,TRBJ1-4,NA,NA
TGTGCCAGAAAGGTTGCGTTCTCCTACGAGCAGTACTTC,CARKVAFSYEQYF,TRBV5-3,TRBJ2-7,NA,NA
TGTGCCAGCAGTGGTCCGGGACCGACCTCTGGGGCCAACGTCCTGACTTTC,CASSGPGPTSGANVLTF,TRBV6-1,TRBJ2-6,NA,NA
TGCGCCAGCAGCTTGGAGGTGAACACTGAAGCTTTCTTT,CASSLEVNTEAFF,TRBV5-1,TRBJ1-1,NA,NA
TGTGCCAGCAGTTTTTTGGGACATGGCTACACCTTC,CASSFLGHGYTF,TRBV28,TRBJ1-2,NA,NA
TGTGCCAGCAGCTTAGGTGGGAACATTCAGTACTTC,CASSLGGNIQYF,TRBV5-5,TRBJ2-4,NA,NA
TGTGCCAGCAGTGTGGAGGGGGAATCCTACGAGCAGTACTTC,CASSVEGESYEQYF,TRBV2,TRBJ2-7,NA,NA
TGTGCCAGCAGCTCTAGGGGGGGGAAAAATGGCTACACCTTC,CASSSRGGKNGYTF,TRBV3-1/TRBV3-2,TRBJ1-2,NA,NA